One T cell receptor (beta chain) is described in this entry. The antigen is unknown. The source of the sample is a study of T cells after yellow fever vaccination. Study context: Where fractions had low cell numbers, libraries were prepared from them with the SMART-Seq v4 Ultra Low Input RNA kit. Findings of the study overall: A secondary response was less intense yet reached its peak sooner, at day 5 versus 15.

Using its own MiXCR run on the 5' RACE reads, TCRdb lists one record per CDR3 protein. The sample includes about 630,000 distinct CDR3 sequences, approximately 13% of them seen just once. This TCR came from a man aged 25 to 40 who received the YFV17D yellow fever vaccine. The input for sequencing was PBMCs, taken on the day of the yellow fever booster vaccination.

This CDR3 is CASSLAGLAGTSSTDTQYF. CDR3 DNA sequence: TGTGCCAGCAGCTTAGCCGGGCTAGCGGGAACCTCTAGCACAGATACGCAGTATTTT. The V and J genes are TRBV7-2 and TRBJ2-3; 9 bases match TRBD2. J was trimmed by 0 bases and V by 0 bases; bases with no gene match: 10. CDR3 size: 19 residues. CDR1 SGHTA and CDR2 FQGNSA come from the germline V gene.